Listed below are T cell receptor beta chains from one sample, sequenced in a study of lymphopenia after photon versus proton radiotherapy. Profiled with immunoSEQ multiplex PCR; TCRdb holds only in-frame clones, not every one. The sample records roughly 63,000 clones, less than 85% being singletons. Sequencing was performed on peripheral blood, taken from a patient treated with proton-based radiotherapy. The receptors were gathered from a man between 60 and 75 years old with pancreatic cancer. CDR3s include the opening cysteine and the closing phenylalanine or tryptophan. Each record gives: D gene, clone size, V gene, J gene, CDR3 protein, CDR3 DNA. The D gene is left open where the match is weak. Clone size appears in some rows only: once, few, many, or a class for an expanded clone.

NA	few	TRBV9	TRBJ2-1	CASSPRLAQIDEQFF	TGTGCCAGCAGCCCCCGACTGGCCCAGATCGATGAGCAGTTCTTC
TRBD1	NA	TRBV6-5	TRBJ1-6	CASSLGTEDTLHF	TGTGCCAGCAGCCTAGGGACAGAGGACACCCTCCACTTT
TRBD1	NA	TRBV29-1	TRBJ1-2	CSVAASTGDYGYTF	TGCAGCGTTGCCGCAAGTACAGGGGACTATGGCTACACCTTC
TRBD2	few	TRBV9	TRBJ2-1	CASSQGLAGVYEQFF	TGTGCCAGCAGCCAGGGACTAGCGGGAGTATATGAGCAGTTCTTC
TRBD2	NA	TRBV29-1	TRBJ2-7	CSVEDPDSSGGLYEQYF	TGCAGCGTTGAAGATCCCGATTCTAGCGGGGGACTCTACGAGCAGTACTTC
NA	NA	TRBV28	TRBJ1-3	CASSFVQGLGNTIYF	TGTGCCAGCAGTTTCGTACAGGGTCTCGGAAACACCATATATTTT
NA	NA	TRBV6-5	TRBJ1-3	CASSSIPSSGNTIYF	TGTGCCAGCAGCAGCATCCCGAGCTCTGGAAACACCATATATTTT
TRBD2	NA	TRBV6-6	TRBJ2-1	CASSYSREPCEQFF	TGTGCCAGCAGTTACTCGCGGGAGCCATGCGAGCAGTTCTTC
TRBD2	NA	TRBV27	TRBJ2-3	CASSLLPAGGGDTQYF	TGTGCCAGCAGTTTACTCCCAGCGGGAGGGGGCGATACGCAGTATTTT
NA	NA	TRBV4-1	TRBJ2-2	CASSQVEGRGTGELFF	TGCGCCAGCAGCCAAGTCGAGGGGCGAGGCACCGGGGAGCTGTTTTTT
NA	NA	TRBV15	TRBJ2-3	CATGLGDTQYF	TGTGCCACCGGGTTAGGAGATACGCAGTATTTT
TRBD1	NA	TRBV7-9	TRBJ2-1	CATKRQGSSYNEQFF	TGTGCCACCAAACGACAGGGCAGCTCCTACAATGAGCAGTTCTTC
NA	NA	TRBV6-5	TRBJ2-2	CASRRTSNTGELFF	TGTGCCAGCCGCAGGACCTCGAACACCGGGGAGCTGTTTTTT
TRBD2	NA	TRBV11-2	TRBJ2-7	CASSAGLAGTYEQYF	TGTGCCAGCAGCGCCGGACTAGCGGGGACCTACGAGCAGTACTTC
NA	NA	TRBV19	TRBJ1-1	CASTGNTEAFF	TGTGCCAGTACCGGGAACACTGAAGCTTTCTTT
NA	few	TRBV19	TRBJ1-5	CASSVSRGDQPQHF	TGTGCCAGTAGTGTGAGCAGGGGCGATCAGCCCCAGCATTTT